This T cell receptor beta chain was profiled in a study of T cell responses to AZD1222 COVID-19 vaccine. In the study overall: Second-dose schedules of about 4 or about 12 weeks were combined. Study findings and constraints: Targeting of unmutated variant regions was reportedly seen in nearly half of spike-specific TCRs. Researchers report vaccine-associated CD4 TCRs spanning spike, with dominance at 160-218 and 743-854. Clonal diversity may have been underestimated, and the donors were mostly white British, with more females than males.

Notes on this clone: Its antigen is unknown.

This CDR3 comprises 14 residues. The ends were cut back, 6 bases at V and 6 bases at J, with 14 bases in the middle. Looked up from germline, CDR1 is MDHEN and CDR2 is SYDVKM. The method was immunoSEQ multiplex PCR; TCRdb's version includes in-frame clones alone and lacks a portion of them. The sample includes around 140,000 clones, about nine tenths seen only once; the top ten take over 1.5%. The sample here was peripheral blood, taken on day 0 of AZD1222 vaccination. The chain uses TRBV28 and TRBJ1-4; D possibly corresponds to TRBD1 (5 bases). The TCR was taken from an adult in good health. The CDR3 region has the DNA TGTGCCAGCAGCATCAGGGTAAAAGATGAAAAACTGTTTTTT. Protein: CASSIRVKDEKLFF.